The count of the clone carrying this T cell receptor beta chain is one. The sample originates from a study of shared clonotypes between healthy human individuals. Trimming cost V 2 bases and J 0 bases, with 11 bases left between them. The CDR3 is 16 amino acids. Germline loops: CDR1 ENHRY, CDR2 SYGVKD. The assay was immunoSEQ multiplex PCR, and TCRdb's table has in-frame clones only and misses some. The table shows about 96,000 clones, with around 43% occurring only once. The sequence derives from a woman in her thirties or forties in good health. Some clones in this sample may be carry-over from other donors' samples. Sequenced sample: PBMCs. V is TRBV10-3 and J is TRBJ2-1; D unclear. In DNA form, the CDR3 reads TGTGCCATCAGTGAGCTAGACGGTAGCTCCTACAATGAGCAGTTCTTC. Its protein is CAISELDGSSYNEQFF.